Presented here are 17 T cell receptor beta chains from one specimen sequenced in a study of cytomegalovirus exposure and HLA in healthy donors. PCR was performed using 60 Vbeta and 13 Jbeta primers. Here immunoSEQ multiplex PCR was the method, and the copy in TCRdb shows in-frame clones only, minus some. Of about 180,000 clones in the sample, just over 70% were seen once. The sample comprised PBMCs. Receptors were obtained from a human donor in good health.

J is TRBJ1-3 and V is TRBV2; 8 bases map to TRBD1. With 4 bases clipped from V and 1 base from J, the junction kept 0 bases outside the gene matches. There are 14 residues in the CDR3. In germline, CDR1 is SNHLY, CDR2 FYNNEI. CDR3 amino acids: CASSGTGSGNTIYF. In nucleotides, the CDR3 is TGTGCCAGCAGTGGGACAGGGTCTGGAAACACCATATATTTT.

The V call is TRBV4-2, the J call TRBJ2-1; no reliable D call. Germline V gene data show CDR1 as LGHNA and CDR2 as YNFKEQ. This CDR3 is 15 amino acids long. Trimming removed 0 bases from V and 10 bases from J, with 16 bases in between. In nucleotides, the CDR3 is TGTGCCAGCAGCCAAGATCTAACTATCCGTAGGGAGCAGTTCTTC. As protein: CASSQDLTIRREQFF.

The chain couples TRBV30 to TRBJ2-1; the match to TRBD2 covers 10 bases. CDR3 length: 17 amino acids. Germline-derived CDR1 and CDR2 are GTSNPN and SVGIG (reference sequence). V lost 2 bases, J lost 8 bases, and 15 bases stayed unmatched. The CDR3 DNA follows: TGTGCCTGGAGTCCACTCCCAAGCGGGGGGGCCGTTTATGAGCAGTTCTTC. This sequence encodes CAWSPLPSGGAVYEQFF.

This clone has more than one count but fewer than ten. CDR3 protein: CASSLTLGNNEQFF. The CDR3 DNA reads TGTGCCAGCAGTTTAACCCTCGGTAACAATGAGCAGTTCTTC. The chain has TRBV27 and TRBJ2-1, with D hard to call. CDR1 and CDR2 (germline): MNHEY, SMNVEV (reference sequence). CDR3 size: 14 residues. Trimming shortened V by 2 bases and J by 5 bases, and 10 bases separated the two germline ends.

The CDR3 loop reads CASRRQGPMNEKLFF. CDR3 coding DNA: TGCGCCAGCAGACGACAGGGCCCGATGAATGAAAAACTGTTTTTT. J is TRBJ1-4 and V is TRBV4-1, with 7 bases fitting TRBD1. The V segment lost 6 bases and the J segment 5 bases; nucleotides outside the gene matches: 9. The CDR3 runs 15 residues. Germline CDR1 is MGHRA and CDR2 is YSYEKL.

The chain joins TRBV5-1 to TRBJ2-5; perhaps TRBD1 as D (8 bases). CDR3 length: 16 amino acids. CDR1 is SGHRS and CDR2 is YFSETQ in the germline V gene. V was shortened by 3 bases and J by 4 bases, with 19 bases between the two germline ends. The CDR3 region is CASSSGDRGGRETQYF. CDR3 DNA sequence: TGCGCCAGCAGCTCGGGCGACAGGGGAGGGAGAGAGACCCAGTACTTC.

The V and J genes are TRBV14 and TRBJ2-3, with D possibly TRBD2 on 6 matching bases. Germline CDR1 reads SGHDN; CDR2 reads FVKESK. This CDR3 spans 14 amino acids. Deletions cut 1 base from V and 5 bases from J, with 10 bases between. The CDR3 loop is CASSQGDWVDTQYF. For the CDR3, the DNA is TGTGCCAGCAGCCAAGGGGACTGGGTAGATACGCAGTATTTT.

The V and J genes are TRBV6-5 and TRBJ1-1; TRBD1 is a possible D gene (6 bases). This CDR3 is 15 amino acids long. V lost 0 bases, J lost 6 bases, and 14 bases lay in between. Looked up from germline, CDR1 is MNHEY and CDR2 is SVGAGI. The CDR3 region has the DNA TGTGCCAGCAGTTACTCCCGGACAGCCGCTTCTGAAGCTTTCTTT. Protein product: CASSYSRTAASEAFF.

The chain joins TRBV5-5 to TRBJ2-2, with TRBD1 matching 9 bases. Germline CDR1 reads SGHKS; CDR2 reads YYEKEE (reference sequence). Trimming cost V 4 bases and J 4 bases; bases outside gene matches: 5. The CDR3 loop spans 15 amino acids. CDR3 amino acids: CASSRDRVGTGELFF. The CDR3 DNA reads TGTGCCAGCAGCCGGGACAGGGTTGGCACCGGGGAGCTGTTTTTT.

The chain is built from TRBV6-5 and TRBJ2-5; D may be TRBD1 (5 bases). V was shortened by 6 bases and J by 4 bases, with 18 bases between the two germline ends. The CDR3 totals 15 residues. CDR1 is MNHEY and CDR2 is SVGAGI in the germline V gene. The CDR3 sequence is CASSQGLSVRETQYF. The CDR3 region has the DNA TGTGCCAGCAGCCAGGGTCTCTCCGTCCGAGAGACCCAGTACTTC.

J is TRBJ2-1 and V is TRBV6-1, with a weak D call TRBD2 (6 bases). The CDR3 sequence is 17 residues long. V was shortened by 2 bases and J by 0 bases, with 14 bases between the two germline ends. From germline, CDR1 is MNHNS and CDR2 SASEGT. DNA of the CDR3: TGTGCCAGCAGTGAATTTGACGCGGGGTTCTCCTACAATGAGCAGTTCTTC. Translated, it gives CASSEFDAGFSYNEQFF.

This chain connects TRBV30 to TRBJ2-1; TRBD2 agrees at 9 bases. With 1 base clipped from V and 8 bases from J, the junction kept 9 bases outside the gene matches. This CDR3 has 15 amino acids. Germline V gene data show CDR1 as GTSNPN and CDR2 as SVGIG (reference sequence). The DNA for the CDR3 is TGTGCCTGGAGTGCCAAGCGGGGGGCGGCGGATGAGCAGTTCTTC. It codes for CAWSAKRGAADEQFF.

The V call is TRBV5-6, the J call TRBJ1-2; the D gene is possibly TRBD1 (6 bases). The germline gives CDR1 SGHDT, CDR2 YYEEEE. V was pared by 4 bases and J by 4 bases, with 14 bases between. The CDR3 consists of 14 residues. The DNA of the CDR3 is TGTGCCAGCAGCGTACCCGGGACATTCTATGGCTACACCTTC. Amino acids: CASSVPGTFYGYTF.

The J gene is TRBJ1-4, the V gene TRBV5-1; maybe TRBD1 (6 bases). V lost 5 bases, J lost 8 bases, and 19 bases lay in between. The CDR3 covers 15 residues. CDR1 is SGHRS, CDR2 YFSETQ, per germline. CDR3 loop: CASRGGRAVREKLFF. For the CDR3, the DNA is TGCGCCAGCAGAGGGGGGAGGGCGGTGCGAGAAAAACTGTTTTTT.

The chain is built from TRBV7-9 and TRBJ1-2; TRBD1 aligns across 10 bases. The trim removed 3 bases at V and 2 bases at J, leaving 6 bases unmatched. The CDR3 contains 16 residues. Germline lookup yields CDR1 SEHNR and CDR2 FQNEAQ (reference sequence). The CDR3 DNA sequence: TGTGCCAGCAGCTTGCGGACAGGGGGTAGAAACTATGGCTACACCTTC. This translates into CASSLRTGGRNYGYTF.

Written as DNA, the CDR3 is TGTGCCAGCAGTCTCGGGACTACGAACACTGAAGCTTTCTTT. The encoded protein is CASSLGTTNTEAFF. J is TRBJ1-1 and V is TRBV27; tentative D call: TRBD1 (5 bases). V was clipped by 5 bases and J by 1 base, with 11 bases between them. The germline V gene encodes CDR1 MNHEY and CDR2 SMNVEV (reference sequence). This CDR3 region has 14 residues.

V usage is TRBV19 and J usage is TRBJ1-6, with D tentatively TRBD1 (5 bases). The CDR3 spans 14 residues. The germline V gene has CDR1 LNHDA and CDR2 SQIVND (reference sequence). V lost 3 bases and J 7 bases, leaving 10 bases between the germline ends. The CDR3 DNA reads as TGTGCCAGTAGTATGCCTCAGGGCAATTCACCCCTCCACTTT. Its protein is CASSMPQGNSPLHF.